This T cell receptor (beta chain) was recovered during a study of immune evolution from preneoplasia to lung adenocarcinoma. Background on the study: HLA loss of heterozygosity: approximately 7.5% AIS, about 15% MIA, over 30% ADC, none AAH. General observations from the study: Later-stage lesions appeared to have more T cells, more diversity, less clonality.

Two lung cancer pathologists independently confirmed each histologic diagnosis. After pathologic assessment, macro-dissection selected premalignant or tumor cells for extraction. The CDR3 length is 16 residues. The V and J ends lost 0 bases and 0 bases, in that order; junction bases with no gene match: 4. The V gene's germline CDR1 is SGHRS and CDR2 YFSETQ. To note about this clone: The antigen is unknown.

Method: immunoSEQ multiplex PCR; TCRdb's copy keeps in-frame clones and lacks some. The table includes about 3,400 clones, roughly 71% detected once. Sequencing was performed on FFPE lung adenocarcinoma in situ tissue. The chain uses TRBV5-1 and TRBJ2-3, with 7 bases identical to TRBD1. This clonotype was obtained from a person aged 60-80 years with lung adenocarcinoma. The CDR3 loop is CASSLEGTASTDTQYF. CDR3 DNA: TGCGCCAGCAGCTTGGAGGGGACAGCTAGCACAGATACGCAGTATTTT.